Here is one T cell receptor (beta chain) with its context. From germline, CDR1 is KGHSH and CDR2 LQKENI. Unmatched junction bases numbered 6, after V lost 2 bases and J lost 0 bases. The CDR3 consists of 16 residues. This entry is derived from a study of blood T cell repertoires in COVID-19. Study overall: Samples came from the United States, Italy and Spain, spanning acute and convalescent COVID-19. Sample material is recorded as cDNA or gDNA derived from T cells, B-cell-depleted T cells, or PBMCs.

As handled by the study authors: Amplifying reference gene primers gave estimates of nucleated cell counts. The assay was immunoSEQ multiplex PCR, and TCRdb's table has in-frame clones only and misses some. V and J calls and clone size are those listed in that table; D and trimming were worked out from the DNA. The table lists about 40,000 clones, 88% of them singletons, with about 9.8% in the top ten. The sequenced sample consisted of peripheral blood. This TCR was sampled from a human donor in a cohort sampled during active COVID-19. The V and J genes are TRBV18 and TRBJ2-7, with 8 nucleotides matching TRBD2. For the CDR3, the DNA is TGTGCCAGCTCACCAGGCAGCGGGGGATACTCCTACGAGCAGTACTTC. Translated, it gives CASSPGSGGYSYEQYF. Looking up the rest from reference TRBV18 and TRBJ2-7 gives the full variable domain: NAGVMQNPRHLVRRRGQEARLRCSPMKGHSHVYWYRQLPEEGLKFMVYLQKENIIDESGMPKERFSAEFPKEGPSILRIQQVVRGDSAAYFCASSPGSGGYSYEQYFGPGTRLTVT.